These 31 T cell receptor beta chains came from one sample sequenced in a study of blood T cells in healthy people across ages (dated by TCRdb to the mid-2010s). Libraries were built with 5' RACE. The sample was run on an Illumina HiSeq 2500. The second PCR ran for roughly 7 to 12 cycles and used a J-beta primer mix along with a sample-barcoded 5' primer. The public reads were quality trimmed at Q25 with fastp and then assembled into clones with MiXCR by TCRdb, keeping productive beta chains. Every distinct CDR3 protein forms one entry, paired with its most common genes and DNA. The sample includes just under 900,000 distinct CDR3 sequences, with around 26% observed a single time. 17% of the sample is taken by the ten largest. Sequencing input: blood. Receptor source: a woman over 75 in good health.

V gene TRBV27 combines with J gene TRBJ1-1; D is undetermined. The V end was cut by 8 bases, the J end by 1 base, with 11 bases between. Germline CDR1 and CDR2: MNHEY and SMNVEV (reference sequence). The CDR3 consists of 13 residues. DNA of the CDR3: TGTGCCAGCGGCTGGAGGGAGAACACTGAAGCTTTCTTT. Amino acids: CASGWRENTEAFF.

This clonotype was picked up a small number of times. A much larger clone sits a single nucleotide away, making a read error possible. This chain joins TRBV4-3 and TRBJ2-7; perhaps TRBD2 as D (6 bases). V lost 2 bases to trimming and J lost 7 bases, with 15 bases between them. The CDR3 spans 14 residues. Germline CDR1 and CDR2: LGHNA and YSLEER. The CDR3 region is CASSQMASVNEQYF. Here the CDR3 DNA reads TGCGCCAGCAGCCAAATGGCTAGCGTCAATGAGCAGTACTTC.

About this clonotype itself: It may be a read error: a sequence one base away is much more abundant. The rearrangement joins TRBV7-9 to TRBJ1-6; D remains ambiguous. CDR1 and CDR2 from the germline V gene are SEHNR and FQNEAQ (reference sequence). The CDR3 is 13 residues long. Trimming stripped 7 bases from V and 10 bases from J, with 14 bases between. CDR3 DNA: TGTGCCAGCAACCCAGGCGCTAGATCACCCCTCCACTTT. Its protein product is CASNPGARSPLHF.

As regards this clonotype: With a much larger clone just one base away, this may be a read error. The CDR3 region has the DNA TGTGCCAGCAGCACCCGGACAGGGGGCAACTCAGATACGCAGTATTTT. This translates into CASSTRTGGNSDTQYF. This chain connects TRBV9 to TRBJ2-3; 11 bases fit TRBD1. CDR1 is SGDLS and CDR2 is YYNGEE in the germline V gene. The V and J ends lost 4 bases and 4 bases, in that order; junction bases with no gene match: 8. This CDR3 has 16 residues.

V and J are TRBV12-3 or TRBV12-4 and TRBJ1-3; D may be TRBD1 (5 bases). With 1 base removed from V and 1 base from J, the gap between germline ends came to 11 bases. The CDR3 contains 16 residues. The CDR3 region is CASSLVPGSSGNTIYF. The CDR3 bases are TGTGCCAGCAGTTTAGTTCCAGGGAGTTCTGGAAACACCATATATTTT.

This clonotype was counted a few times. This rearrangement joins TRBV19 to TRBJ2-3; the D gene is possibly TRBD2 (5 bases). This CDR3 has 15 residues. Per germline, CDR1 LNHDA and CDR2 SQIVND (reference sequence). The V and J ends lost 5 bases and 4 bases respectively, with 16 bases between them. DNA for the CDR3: TGTGCCAGTAGTTTAGCGCAGAAGGCTTCAGATACGCAGTATTTT. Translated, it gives CASSLAQKASDTQYF.

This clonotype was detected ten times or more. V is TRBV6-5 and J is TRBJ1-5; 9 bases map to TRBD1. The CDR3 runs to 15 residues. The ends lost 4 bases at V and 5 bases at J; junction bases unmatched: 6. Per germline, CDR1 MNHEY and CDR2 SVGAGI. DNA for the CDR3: TGTGCCAGCAGTTCACAGGGGGCAGGAGATCAGCCCCAGCATTTT. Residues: CASSSQGAGDQPQHF.

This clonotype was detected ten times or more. The CDR3 coding sequence is TGTGCCAGCAGCCCTGGGCCTGGGGGTGTGCAGTACTTC. It is translated as CASSPGPGGVQYF. This chain links TRBV7-6 with TRBJ2-5; TRBD1 or TRBD2 may be the D gene (5 bases each). Germline V lookup: CDR1 SGHVS, CDR2 FNYEAQ. V was pared by 5 bases and J by 11 bases, with 18 bases between. The CDR3 has 13 amino acids.

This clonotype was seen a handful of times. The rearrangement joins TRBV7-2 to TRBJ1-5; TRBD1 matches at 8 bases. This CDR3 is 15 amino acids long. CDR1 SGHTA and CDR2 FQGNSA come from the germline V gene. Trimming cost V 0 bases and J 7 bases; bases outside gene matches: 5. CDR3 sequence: CASSLAVRGLQPQHF. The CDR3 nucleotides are TGTGCCAGCAGCTTAGCGGTCAGGGGGCTACAGCCCCAGCATTTT.

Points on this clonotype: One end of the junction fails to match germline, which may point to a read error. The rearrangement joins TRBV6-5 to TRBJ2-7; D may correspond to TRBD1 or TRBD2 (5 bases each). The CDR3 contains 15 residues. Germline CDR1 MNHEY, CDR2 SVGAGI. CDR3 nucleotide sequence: TGTGCCGGCAGTTACTCGAGGGGCAGGGCCTACGAGCAGTACTTC. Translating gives CAGSYSRGRAYEQYF.

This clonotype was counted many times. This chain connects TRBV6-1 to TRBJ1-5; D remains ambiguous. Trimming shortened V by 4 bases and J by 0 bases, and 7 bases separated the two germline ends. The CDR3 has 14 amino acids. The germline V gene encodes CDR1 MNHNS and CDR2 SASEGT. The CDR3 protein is CASSVSVSNQPQHF. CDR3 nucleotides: TGTGCCAGCAGTGTCTCCGTTAGCAATCAGCCCCAGCATTTT.

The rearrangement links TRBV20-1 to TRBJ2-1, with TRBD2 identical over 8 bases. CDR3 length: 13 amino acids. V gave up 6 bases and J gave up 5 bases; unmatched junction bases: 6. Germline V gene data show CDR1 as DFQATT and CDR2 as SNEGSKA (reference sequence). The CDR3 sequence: CSALRGGHNEQFF. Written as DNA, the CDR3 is TGCAGTGCCCTACGGGGGGGCCACAATGAGCAGTTCTTC.

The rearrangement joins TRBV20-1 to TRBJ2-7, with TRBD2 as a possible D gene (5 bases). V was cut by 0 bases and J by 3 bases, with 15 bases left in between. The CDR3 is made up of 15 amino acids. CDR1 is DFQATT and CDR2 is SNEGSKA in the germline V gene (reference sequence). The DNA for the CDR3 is TGCAGTGCTAGAGATCACAGTAGCGCGAACTACGAGCAGTACTTC. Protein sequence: CSARDHSSANYEQYF.

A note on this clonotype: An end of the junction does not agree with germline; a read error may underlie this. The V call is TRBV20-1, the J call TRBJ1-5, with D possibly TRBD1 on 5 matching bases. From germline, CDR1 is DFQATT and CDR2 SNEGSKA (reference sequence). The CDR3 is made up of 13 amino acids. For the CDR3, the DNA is TGCAGTGCTATGACAGCTAGCAATCACCCCCAGCATTTT. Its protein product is CSAMTASNHPQHF.

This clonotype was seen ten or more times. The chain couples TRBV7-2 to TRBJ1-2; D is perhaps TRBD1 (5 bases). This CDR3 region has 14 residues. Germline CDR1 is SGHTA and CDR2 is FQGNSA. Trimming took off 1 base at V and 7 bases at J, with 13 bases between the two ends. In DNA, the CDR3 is TGTGCCAGCAGCTTAGAATTGGCGGGGGTTGGCTACACCTTC. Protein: CASSLELAGVGYTF.

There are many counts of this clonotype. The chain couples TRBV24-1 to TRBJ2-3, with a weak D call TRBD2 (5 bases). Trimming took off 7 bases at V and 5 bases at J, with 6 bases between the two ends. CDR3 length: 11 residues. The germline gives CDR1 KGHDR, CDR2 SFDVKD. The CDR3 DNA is TGTGCCACCAGCAGCGGAGATACGCAGTATTTT. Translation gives CATSSGDTQYF.

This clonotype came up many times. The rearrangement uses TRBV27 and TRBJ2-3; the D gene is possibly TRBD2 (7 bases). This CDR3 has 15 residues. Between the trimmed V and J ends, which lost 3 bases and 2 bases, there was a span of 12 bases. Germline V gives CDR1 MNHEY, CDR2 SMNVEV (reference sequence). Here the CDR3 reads CASSLRRGPTDTQYF. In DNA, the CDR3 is TGTGCCAGCAGTTTGCGGCGGGGGCCCACAGATACGCAGTATTTT.

Written as DNA, the CDR3 is TGTGCCAGCAGCTTAGTTCGAAGTGGGGGCGGGGGGTCCTACAATGAGCAGTTCTTC. Encoded protein: CASSLVRSGGGGSYNEQFF. The genes are TRBV7-2 and TRBJ2-1, with 8 bases fitting TRBD2. V shed 1 base, J shed 1 base, and the junction held 12 bases outside the gene matches. CDR3 length equals 19 residues. Germline loops: CDR1 SGHTA, CDR2 FQGNSA.

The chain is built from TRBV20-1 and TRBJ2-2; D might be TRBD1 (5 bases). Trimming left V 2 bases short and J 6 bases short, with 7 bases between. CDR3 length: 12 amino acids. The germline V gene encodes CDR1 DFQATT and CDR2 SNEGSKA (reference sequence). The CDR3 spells CSARQGPGELFF. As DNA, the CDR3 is TGCAGTGCTAGACAGGGTCCCGGGGAGCTGTTTTTT.

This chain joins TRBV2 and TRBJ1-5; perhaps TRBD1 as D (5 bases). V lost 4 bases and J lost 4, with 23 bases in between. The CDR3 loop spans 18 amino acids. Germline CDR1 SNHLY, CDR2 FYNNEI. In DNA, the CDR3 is TGTGCCAGCAGTGTGAACCAGCATAATCAGGGAATGAATCAGCCCCAGCATTTT. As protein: CASSVNQHNQGMNQPQHF.

The CDR3 is CASSPPGQVPNSPLHF. Written as DNA, the CDR3 is TGTGCCAGCTCACCACCCGGACAGGTGCCTAATTCACCCCTCCACTTT. The chain joins TRBV18 to TRBJ1-6; 7 nucleotides line up with TRBD1. The junction had 5 bases not matched to a gene; V was cut back by 0 bases and J by 6 bases. Germline-derived CDR1 and CDR2 are KGHSH and LQKENI. This CDR3 is built from 16 residues.

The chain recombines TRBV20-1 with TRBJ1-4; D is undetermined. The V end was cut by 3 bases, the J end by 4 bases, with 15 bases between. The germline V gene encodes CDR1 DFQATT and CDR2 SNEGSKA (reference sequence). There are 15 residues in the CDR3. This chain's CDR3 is CSASQERLHNEKLFF. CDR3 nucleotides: TGCAGTGCTAGTCAGGAGCGCCTCCATAATGAAAAACTGTTTTTT.

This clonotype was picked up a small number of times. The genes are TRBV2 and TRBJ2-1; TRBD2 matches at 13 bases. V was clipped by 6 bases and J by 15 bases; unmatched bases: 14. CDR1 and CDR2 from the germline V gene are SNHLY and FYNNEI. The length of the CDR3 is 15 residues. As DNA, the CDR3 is TGTGCCAGCAGGGACGGGACTAGCGGGGACCAGCACCCGTTCTTC. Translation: CASRDGTSGDQHPFF.

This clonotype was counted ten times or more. The CDR3 sequence: CASSLFGEQFSEQYF. CDR3 in DNA: TGTGCCAGCAGCTTATTCGGGGAACAGTTCTCCGAGCAGTACTTC. This chain links TRBV7-2 with TRBJ2-7; possibly TRBD2 for D (5 bases). This CDR3 contains 15 residues. The germline CDR1 and CDR2 sequences are SGHTA and FQGNSA. Trimming stripped 2 bases from V and 6 bases from J, with 17 bases between.

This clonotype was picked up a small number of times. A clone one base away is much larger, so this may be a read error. CDR3 sequence reads: CSAPGRLEGDEQYF. The CDR3 nucleotides are TGCAGTGCTCCGGGCCGCCTCGAGGGCGATGAGCAGTACTTC. This chain joins TRBV20-1 and TRBJ2-5; TRBD2 is a possible D gene (5 bases). Per germline, CDR1 DFQATT and CDR2 SNEGSKA (reference sequence). V was trimmed by 5 bases and J by 11 bases, leaving 24 bases between them. This CDR3 has 14 residues.

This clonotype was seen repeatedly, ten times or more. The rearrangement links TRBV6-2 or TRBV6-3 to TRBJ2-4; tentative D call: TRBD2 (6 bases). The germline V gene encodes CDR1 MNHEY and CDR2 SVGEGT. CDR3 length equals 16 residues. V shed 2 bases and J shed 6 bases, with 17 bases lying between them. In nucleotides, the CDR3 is TGTGCCAGCAGTTACCGTCGGGGGAGGACGGGAAACATTCAGTACTTC. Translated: CASSYRRGRTGNIQYF.

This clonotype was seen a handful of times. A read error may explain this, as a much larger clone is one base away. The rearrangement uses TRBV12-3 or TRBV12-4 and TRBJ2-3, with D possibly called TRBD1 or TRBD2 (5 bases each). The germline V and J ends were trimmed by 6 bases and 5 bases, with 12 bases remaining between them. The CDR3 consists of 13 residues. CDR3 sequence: CASRVGEGDTQYF. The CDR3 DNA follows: TGTGCCAGCAGGGTGGGGGAAGGAGATACGCAGTATTTT.

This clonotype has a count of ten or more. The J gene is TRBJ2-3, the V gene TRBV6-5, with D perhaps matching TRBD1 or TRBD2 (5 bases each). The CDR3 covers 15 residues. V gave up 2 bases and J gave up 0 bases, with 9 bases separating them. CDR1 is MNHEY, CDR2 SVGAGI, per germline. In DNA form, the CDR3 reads TGTGCCAGCAGTTACGGGGGAATTAGCACAGATACGCAGTATTTT. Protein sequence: CASSYGGISTDTQYF.

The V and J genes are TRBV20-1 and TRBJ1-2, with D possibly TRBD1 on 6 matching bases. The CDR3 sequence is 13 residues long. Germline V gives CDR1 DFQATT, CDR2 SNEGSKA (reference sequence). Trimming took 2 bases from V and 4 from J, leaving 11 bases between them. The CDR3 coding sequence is TGCAGTGCTAGAATGACAGGCCCCTATGGCTACACCTTC. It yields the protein CSARMTGPYGYTF.

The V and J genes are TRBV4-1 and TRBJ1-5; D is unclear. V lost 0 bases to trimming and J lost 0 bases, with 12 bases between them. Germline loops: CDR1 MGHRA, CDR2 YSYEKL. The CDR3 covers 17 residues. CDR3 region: CASSQDRADYSNQPQHF. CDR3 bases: TGCGCCAGCAGCCAAGATAGGGCGGATTATAGCAATCAGCCCCAGCATTTT.

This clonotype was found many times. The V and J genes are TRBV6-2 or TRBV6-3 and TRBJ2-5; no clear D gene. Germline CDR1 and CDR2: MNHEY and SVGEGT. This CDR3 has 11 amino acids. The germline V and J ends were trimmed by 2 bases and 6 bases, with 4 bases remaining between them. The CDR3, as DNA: TGTGCCAGCAGTTACGCGAAGACCCAGTACTTC. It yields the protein CASSYAKTQYF.